Following are 10 T cell receptor beta chains from one sample sequenced in a study of T cells in Graves' hyperthyroidism and ophthalmopathy. Researchers took RNA transcripts and amplified the TCR beta CDR3 regions from them. HTBI primers were used for first-round RT-PCR of the TCR CDR3. TCRdb re-called the multiplex PCR reads with MiXCR, one entry per CDR3 protein. The repertoire holds hundreds of thousands of distinct CDR3 sequences, 14% seen once, with roughly 10% in the top ten. Sequencing was performed on blood. These receptors all stem from a woman aged 18-30 years with Graves' hyperthyroidism.

The rearrangement joins TRBV10-3 to TRBJ2-3, with D possibly being TRBD1 (6 bases). There are 14 residues in the CDR3. Germline V gene data show CDR1 as ENHRY and CDR2 as SYGVKD. Trimming cost V 4 bases and J 1 base, with 9 bases left between them. DNA for the CDR3: TGTGCCATCAGTGGGGGGCTAGGCACAGATACGCAGTATTTT. Protein: CAISGGLGTDTQYF.

The CDR3 region has the DNA TGTGCCAGCCTAATGGCCGGGAGGGCCAGTTTTTGGCAAGAGACCCAGTACTTC. This encodes CASLMAGRASFWQETQYF. This sequence joins TRBV27 and TRBJ2-5; 8 nucleotides align to TRBD2. From germline, CDR1 is MNHEY and CDR2 SMNVEV (reference sequence). CDR3 length equals 18 residues. J gave up 2 bases and V 8 bases, and 19 bases lay outside the gene matches.

In this sample, this clonotype turned up a few times. The V and J genes are TRBV5-1 and TRBJ2-1, with D tentatively TRBD2 (5 bases). The CDR3 is made up of 14 amino acids. Germline V gene lookup returns CDR1 SGHRS and CDR2 YFSETQ. The V and J ends lost 5 bases and 5 bases respectively, with 14 bases between them. The CDR3 loop reads CASRNPEGHNEQFF. The CDR3 DNA reads as TGCGCCAGCAGAAATCCAGAGGGTCACAATGAGCAGTTCTTC.

In its sample, this clonotype was seen many times. The rearrangement uses TRBV3-1 and TRBJ2-1; perhaps TRBD2 as D (6 bases). Trimming stripped 4 bases from V and 0 bases from J, with 16 bases between. Per germline, CDR1 LGHDT and CDR2 YNNKEL (reference sequence). The CDR3 covers 17 residues. CDR3 DNA: TGTGCCAGCAGCCTACGCGGGACCGCCGACTCCTACAATGAGCAGTTCTTC. Protein product: CASSLRGTADSYNEQFF.

The table lists this clonotype with many counts. The rearrangement uses TRBV6-1 and TRBJ1-5; D may be TRBD1 (5 bases). The germline V gene has CDR1 MNHNS and CDR2 SASEGT. CDR3 size: 15 residues. V was cut by 5 bases and J by 2 bases, with 13 bases left in between. In DNA, the CDR3 is TGTGCCAGCAGTTCCTCAGGGTTGGGCAATCAGCCCCAGCATTTT. It encodes CASSSSGLGNQPQHF.

The chain combines TRBV4-2 with TRBJ1-5; D gene ambiguous. Per germline, CDR1 LGHNA and CDR2 YNFKEQ. Trimming removed 0 bases from V and 5 bases from J, with 14 bases in between. The CDR3 has 16 amino acids. The CDR3 protein is CASSQDVWGSHQPQHF. CDR3 sequence (DNA): TGTGCCAGCAGCCAAGATGTGTGGGGTAGTCATCAGCCCCAGCATTTT.

The table lists this clonotype with many counts. The J gene is TRBJ2-4, the V gene TRBV7-2, with TRBD2 matching over 7 bases. CDR3 length equals 18 residues. Germline V CDR1 and CDR2: SGHTA, FQGNSA. The ends lost 5 bases at V and 7 bases at J; junction bases unmatched: 20. The CDR3 nucleotides read TGTGCCAGCAGCGGAGGGCGGGGCGGGAGAGTTTGGGAGAACATTCAGTACTTC. Protein sequence: CASSGGRGGRVWENIQYF.

In its sample, this clonotype was seen many times. As DNA, the CDR3 is TGTGCCAGCAGCCTTGGGAGGCTAGCGGTAGTGTACAATGAGCAGTTCTTC. It codes for CASSLGRLAVVYNEQFF. The rearrangement uses TRBV7-8 and TRBJ2-1; 7 bases are a match to TRBD2. Germline V CDR1 and CDR2: SGHVS, FQNEAQ. After removal of 5 bases from V and 4 bases from J, the junction contained 14 bases not matched to a gene. This CDR3 region has 17 residues.

There are a few counts of this clonotype. The genes are TRBV18 and TRBJ1-5; 7 positions agree with TRBD1. Germline V lookup: CDR1 KGHSH, CDR2 LQKENI. The junction had 12 bases not matched to a gene; V was cut back by 9 bases and J by 4 bases. The length of the CDR3 is 15 residues. The CDR3 region is CASSPWGQQNQPQHF. As DNA, the CDR3 is TGTGCCAGTAGCCCCTGGGGACAGCAAAATCAGCCCCAGCATTTT.

This clonotype appeared many times. This chain links TRBV5-6 with TRBJ1-2; TRBD1 agrees at 7 bases. Germline V gene sequence: CDR1 SGHDT, CDR2 YYEEEE. V dropped 2 bases and J dropped 8; count of bases not matched to a gene: 6. The CDR3 runs to 13 residues. The CDR3 region is CASSLSGGGGYTF. The CDR3 region has the DNA TGTGCCAGCAGCTTATCAGGGGGTGGAGGCTACACCTTC. Full variable domain (rest looked up from reference TRBV5-6 and TRBJ1-2): DAGVTQSPTHLIKTRGQQVTLRCSPKSGHDTVSWYQQALGQGPQFIFQYYEEEERQRGNFPDRFSGHQFPNYSSELNVNALLLGDSALYLCASSLSGGGGYTFGSGTRLTVV.